The T cell receptor beta chain described here comes from a study of PD-1 blockade in classical Hodgkin lymphoma. Study as a whole: The patients were dosed with nivolumab 3 mg/kg, infused intravenously every 2 weeks.

Notes on this clone: The antigen remains unidentified.

The time point was: cycle 4 day 1 (C4D1), after more than five weeks of nivolumab. All trial patients relapsed after autologous stem cell transplantation. Whole-study results and caveats: CD4+ TCR diversity rose significantly by C4D1, and CD8+ TCR diversity did not. It was reported that newly diagnosed patients had less baseline TCR diversity than healthy donors. The baseline diversity of complete responders showed similarity to that of newly diagnosed patients.

The table came from immunoSEQ multiplex PCR; TCRdb's copy has only in-frame clones and leaves some out. The table lists about 93,000 clones, more than 70% of them singletons. V was clipped by 8 bases and J by 3 bases, with 11 bases between them. The CDR3 contains 12 residues. The germline V gene encodes CDR1 ENHRY and CDR2 SYGVKD. The sequence was obtained from a human donor with classical Hodgkin lymphoma. The chain carries TRBV10-3 and TRBJ2-7; D not certain. The sequencing here drew on peripheral blood mononuclear cells (PBMCs), taken before the fourth cycle of nivolumab. The CDR3 sequence is CAIGLSGYEQYF. CDR3 sequence (DNA): TGTGCCATCGGCCTGTCCGGCTACGAGCAGTACTTC.